The 22 T cell receptor beta chains below all came from one sample that was sequenced in a study of blood T cell repertoires in COVID-19. The assay was immunoSEQ multiplex PCR, and TCRdb's table has in-frame clones only and misses some. The sample has 73,000 or so clones; more than 60% are singletons. The sequenced sample consisted of peripheral blood. Receptor source: a man in his sixties with acute or convalescent COVID-19.

The J gene is TRBJ1-5, the V gene TRBV2; no definite D call. The CDR3 loop spans 14 amino acids. Germline CDR1 is SNHLY and CDR2 is FYNNEI. Trimming removed 2 bases at V and 5 bases at J, with 10 bases between. CDR3 DNA: TGTGCCAGCAGTGAAAGGTCGGGGTATCAGCCCCAGCATTTT. It is translated as CASSERSGYQPQHF.

This clone has a count of ten or more. The chain couples TRBV7-2 to TRBJ1-1; D uncertain. V lost 4 bases, J lost 5 bases, and 14 bases lay in between. The CDR3 runs 14 residues. Germline V CDR1 and CDR2: SGHTA, FQGNSA. CDR3 loop: CASSYGRGSTEAFF. CDR3 nucleotide sequence: TGTGCCAGCAGCTACGGACGGGGATCTACTGAAGCTTTCTTT.

This clone was recorded only once. The chain carries TRBV5-5 and TRBJ1-2; D is undetermined. The CDR3 runs to 13 residues. Germline assignment: CDR1 SGHKS and CDR2 YYEKEE (reference sequence). V was cut by 4 bases and J by 8 bases, with 15 bases left in between. The DNA for the CDR3 is TGTGCCAGCAGCCACAGTCCCCCCCCGGGCTACACCTTC. It specifies CASSHSPPPGYTF.

This clone was detected many times. The J gene is TRBJ2-2, the V gene TRBV25-1; 9 bases map to TRBD1. Germline V CDR1 and CDR2: MGHDK, SYGVNS. This CDR3 has 16 residues. V gave up 4 bases and J gave up 3 bases; unmatched junction bases: 6. The CDR3 nucleotides read TGTGCCAGCAGTGCTTACAGGGGGCGGGACACCGGGGAGCTGTTTTTT. Amino acids: CASSAYRGRDTGELFF.

V gene TRBV4-1 combines with J gene TRBJ2-2; possibly TRBD2 for D (5 bases). CDR3 length: 17 residues. V was trimmed by 0 bases and J by 4 bases, leaving 15 bases between them. Germline CDR1 MGHRA, CDR2 YSYEKL. CDR3 nucleotide sequence: TGCGCCAGCAGCCAAGATATTACGGGGTCGGGCACCGGGGAGCTGTTTTTT. Translation gives CASSQDITGSGTGELFF.

This chain uses TRBV24-1 with TRBJ2-3; TRBD1 matches at 9 bases. The CDR3 is made up of 17 amino acids. The V and J ends lost 3 bases and 3 bases, in that order; junction bases with no gene match: 9. Germline V lookup: CDR1 KGHDR, CDR2 SFDVKD. CDR3 nucleotide sequence: TGTGCCACCAGTGATCGTACCGGGACAGGGAAAACAGATACGCAGTATTTT. Its translation is CATSDRTGTGKTDTQYF.

This chain links TRBV6-5 with TRBJ2-6; tentative D call: TRBD2 (6 bases). V was clipped by 0 bases and J by 2 bases, with 8 bases between them. Looked up from germline, CDR1 is MNHEY and CDR2 is SVGAGI. The CDR3 extends over 16 amino acids. Here the CDR3 reads CASSYSGEAGANVLTF. CDR3 coding DNA: TGTGCCAGCAGTTACTCGGGGGAGGCTGGGGCCAACGTCCTGACTTTC.

The genes are TRBV11-2 and TRBJ2-5; TRBD2 might be the D (6 bases). The CDR3 covers 14 residues. Germline-derived CDR1 and CDR2 are SGHAT and FQNNGV. The V gene lost 5 bases and the J gene lost 5 bases, with 15 bases spanning the gap. The CDR3 is CASSPRGAWETQYF. In DNA, the CDR3 is TGTGCCAGCAGCCCCCGCGGGGCCTGGGAGACCCAGTACTTC.

The chain carries TRBV2 and TRBJ1-4, with D unclear. This CDR3 is 13 amino acids long. The germline V and J ends were trimmed by 3 bases and 5 bases, with 7 bases remaining between them. Germline loops: CDR1 SNHLY, CDR2 FYNNEI. In DNA form, the CDR3 reads TGTGCCAGCAGTGATGGGCGAAATGAAAAACTGTTTTTT. Translating it yields CASSDGRNEKLFF. The variable domain in full, completed from reference TRBV2 and TRBJ1-4, reads EPEVTQTPSHQVTQMGQEVILRCVPISNHLYFYWYRQILGQKVEFLVSFYNNEISEKSEIFDDQFSVERPDGSNFTLKIRSTKLEDSAMYFCASSDGRNEKLFFGSGTQLSVL.

This clone was observed once. The chain uses TRBV6-6 and TRBJ2-7; 7 bases are a match to TRBD1. Trimming at V came to 5 bases and at J to 7 bases, leaving 5 bases not matched to a gene. Germline values: CDR1 MNHNY, CDR2 SVGAGI (reference sequence). The CDR3 is made up of 12 amino acids. The CDR3 sequence is CASSPQGREQYV. The CDR3 DNA reads as TGTGCCAGCAGTCCACAGGGGCGAGAGCAGTACGTC.

V gene TRBV7-8 combines with J gene TRBJ2-7, with 7 bases fitting TRBD1. The CDR3 is 14 residues long. V lost 2 bases to trimming and J lost 5 bases; unmatched junction nucleotides: 6. Germline loops: CDR1 SGHVS, CDR2 FQNEAQ. For the CDR3, the DNA is TGTGCCAGCAGCTTATATAGGGGGCTACACGAGCAGTACGTC. This translates into CASSLYRGLHEQYV.

This clone was observed a single time. The rearrangement links TRBV5-4 to TRBJ2-5, with 7 bases that match TRBD2. CDR3 length: 13 amino acids. V dropped 2 bases and J dropped 5; count of bases not matched to a gene: 3. Germline V gene data show CDR1 as SGHNT and CDR2 as YYREEE (reference sequence). The DNA of the CDR3 is TGTGCCAGCAGCTTCCCCGGGGGGGAGACCCAGTACTTC. Its translation: CASSFPGGETQYF. Drawing the rest from reference TRBV5-4 and TRBJ2-5, the complete variable domain is ETGVTQSPTHLIKTRGQQVTLRCSSQSGHNTVSWYQQALGQGPQFIFQYYREEENGRGNFPPRFSGLQFPNYSSELNVNALELDDSALYLCASSFPGGETQYFGPGTRLLVL.

The chain combines TRBV30 with TRBJ2-3; the D gene is possibly TRBD2 (5 bases). CDR1 and CDR2 (germline): GTSNPN, SVGIG (reference sequence). This CDR3 is built from 15 residues. Trimming cost V 2 bases and J 0 bases, with 12 bases left between them. CDR3 sequence (DNA): TGTGCCTGGAGTACCTTGGAGCGGAGCACAGATACGCAGTATTTT. It encodes CAWSTLERSTDTQYF.

J is TRBJ1-2 and V is TRBV6-5; a possible D gene is TRBD1 (6 bases). Germline V lookup: CDR1 MNHEY, CDR2 SVGAGI. Trimming shortened V by 8 bases and J by 0 bases, and 13 bases separated the two germline ends. The CDR3 length is 14 residues. The CDR3 loop is CASWGQIANYGYTF. As DNA, the CDR3 is TGTGCCAGCTGGGGACAAATAGCTAACTATGGCTACACCTTC.

Many counts were recorded for this clone. The chain joins TRBV15 to TRBJ2-7; possibly TRBD2 for D (5 bases). CDR1 and CDR2 (germline): LNHNV, YYDKDF (reference sequence). The germline V and J ends were trimmed by 1 base and 5 bases, with 12 bases remaining between them. This CDR3 spans 14 amino acids. The CDR3 nucleotides read TGTGCCACCAGCAGAGCCGAGGGATATGACGAGCAGTACTTC. It yields the protein CATSRAEGYDEQYF.

The genes are TRBV20-1 and TRBJ2-1; 7 bases align to TRBD2. The germline V gene has CDR1 DFQATT and CDR2 SNEGSKA (reference sequence). V gave up 6 bases and J gave up 9 bases; unmatched junction bases: 5. The CDR3 is 11 residues long. The CDR3 sequence: CSATSGGEQFF. The CDR3 DNA sequence: TGCAGTGCAACCTCGGGGGGTGAGCAGTTCTTC.

The rearrangement joins TRBV19 to TRBJ2-3; D may be TRBD1 (5 bases). Germline V gives CDR1 LNHDA, CDR2 SQIVND (reference sequence). The germline V and J ends were trimmed by 5 bases and 5 bases, with 11 bases remaining between them. The CDR3 contains 13 residues. The CDR3 nucleotides read TGTGCCAGTAGTGTGGGGCTGCGAGATACGCAGTATTTT. Translation: CASSVGLRDTQYF.

In this sample, this clone turned up a few times. J is TRBJ2-7 and V is TRBV6-4, with 7 bases aligning to TRBD1. The V gene end was trimmed by 2 bases and the J gene end by 3 bases; junction bases not matched to a gene: 4. The length of the CDR3 is 14 residues. CDR1 is MRHNA, CDR2 SNTAGT, per germline. The CDR3 region is CASSDPRDSYEQYV. The CDR3 DNA reads as TGTGCCAGCAGTGACCCCCGGGACAGCTACGAGCAGTACGTC.

The genes are TRBV7-9 and TRBJ2-1; the match to TRBD2 covers 8 bases. Germline V gene sequence: CDR1 SEHNR, CDR2 FQNEAQ (reference sequence). There are 15 residues in the CDR3. V lost 0 bases and J lost 6; bases outside the gene matches: 4. The CDR3 coding sequence is TGTGCCAGCAGCTTAGCTAGCGGGACCTTCAATGAGCAGTTCTTC. It yields the protein CASSLASGTFNEQFF.

The chain recombines TRBV5-1 with TRBJ2-3; weak D call: TRBD1 (6 bases). V was cut by 4 bases and J by 3 bases, with 12 bases left in between. The CDR3 has 14 residues. The germline gives CDR1 SGHRS, CDR2 YFSETQ. CDR3: CASSPGQPTDTQYF. CDR3 nucleotide sequence: TGCGCCAGCAGCCCCGGACAGCCAACAGATACGCAGTATTTT.

The rearrangement joins TRBV7-8 to TRBJ1-5, with 7 bases lining up with TRBD1. V was clipped by 4 bases and J by 1 base; unmatched bases: 7. Germline lookup yields CDR1 SGHVS and CDR2 FQNEAQ. This CDR3 spans 16 amino acids. The CDR3 loop reads CASSSHRGTSNQPQHF. In DNA form, the CDR3 reads TGTGCCAGCAGCTCGCACAGGGGAACGAGCAATCAGCCCCAGCATTTT.

J is TRBJ2-1 and V is TRBV5-1; the D gene is possibly TRBD1 (5 bases). CDR1 and CDR2 (germline): SGHRS, YFSETQ. This CDR3 contains 14 residues. V gave up 4 bases and J gave up 7 bases, with 15 bases separating them. CDR3 protein: CASSVDSLINEQFF. Written as DNA, the CDR3 is TGCGCCAGCAGCGTAGACAGTTTGATTAATGAGCAGTTCTTC.